This TCR beta chain was identified during a study of T cell repertoires in cytomegalovirus infection. Study details: Signatures in public TCR beta sequences pointed to both CMV infection and matching HLA type. The study's findings and limits: Carriage of CMV together with the relevant HLA was identifiable through cumulative public TCR beta family frequency.

This CDR3 is built from 13 residues. CDR1 is LNHDA, CDR2 SQIVND, per germline (reference sequence). The trim removed 5 bases at V and 5 bases at J, leaving 6 bases unmatched. This clonotype was seen a handful of times. Its antigen is undetermined. TCRdb independently ran MiXCR on the reads; one entry per CDR3 protein. This sample has approximately 500,000 distinct CDR3 sequences, with approximately 10% found just once. Source material: PBMCs. The chain is built from TRBV19 and TRBJ2-7; TRBD1 matches 7 bases. The sequence was collected from a human donor in good health (CMV status not recorded). Some clones in this sample may be carry-over from other donors' samples. The CDR3 sequence is CASSLDRVDEQYF. DNA for the CDR3: TGTGCCAGTAGTCTCGACAGGGTTGACGAGCAGTACTTC.